This T cell receptor beta chain is drawn from a study of blood T cells in healthy people across ages. Study observations and caveats: The percentage of naive T cells correlated strongly with TCR beta diversity.

Comment on this clonotype: Its antigen is not known.

Primed by a sample-barcoded 5' primer and a J-beta primer mix, a second PCR proceeded for about 6 to 12 cycles. MiXCR, applied by TCRdb to the 5' RACE reads, yields one record per CDR3 protein. The sample yields under 2,000,000 distinct CDR3 sequences, 40% to 55% seen once. This receptor was identified in a woman in her 40s in good health. The sequenced sample consisted of blood.

The CDR3: CASSFRDRGPLAKNIQYF. The CDR3, as DNA: TGTGCCAGCAGTTTTCGGGACAGGGGCCCATTAGCCAAAAACATTCAGTACTTC. The V call is TRBV6-5, the J call TRBJ2-4; 10 bases agree with TRBD1. Trimming at V came to 4 bases and at J to 0 bases, leaving 9 bases not matched to a gene. The V gene's germline CDR1 is MNHEY and CDR2 SVGAGI. The CDR3 totals 18 residues.